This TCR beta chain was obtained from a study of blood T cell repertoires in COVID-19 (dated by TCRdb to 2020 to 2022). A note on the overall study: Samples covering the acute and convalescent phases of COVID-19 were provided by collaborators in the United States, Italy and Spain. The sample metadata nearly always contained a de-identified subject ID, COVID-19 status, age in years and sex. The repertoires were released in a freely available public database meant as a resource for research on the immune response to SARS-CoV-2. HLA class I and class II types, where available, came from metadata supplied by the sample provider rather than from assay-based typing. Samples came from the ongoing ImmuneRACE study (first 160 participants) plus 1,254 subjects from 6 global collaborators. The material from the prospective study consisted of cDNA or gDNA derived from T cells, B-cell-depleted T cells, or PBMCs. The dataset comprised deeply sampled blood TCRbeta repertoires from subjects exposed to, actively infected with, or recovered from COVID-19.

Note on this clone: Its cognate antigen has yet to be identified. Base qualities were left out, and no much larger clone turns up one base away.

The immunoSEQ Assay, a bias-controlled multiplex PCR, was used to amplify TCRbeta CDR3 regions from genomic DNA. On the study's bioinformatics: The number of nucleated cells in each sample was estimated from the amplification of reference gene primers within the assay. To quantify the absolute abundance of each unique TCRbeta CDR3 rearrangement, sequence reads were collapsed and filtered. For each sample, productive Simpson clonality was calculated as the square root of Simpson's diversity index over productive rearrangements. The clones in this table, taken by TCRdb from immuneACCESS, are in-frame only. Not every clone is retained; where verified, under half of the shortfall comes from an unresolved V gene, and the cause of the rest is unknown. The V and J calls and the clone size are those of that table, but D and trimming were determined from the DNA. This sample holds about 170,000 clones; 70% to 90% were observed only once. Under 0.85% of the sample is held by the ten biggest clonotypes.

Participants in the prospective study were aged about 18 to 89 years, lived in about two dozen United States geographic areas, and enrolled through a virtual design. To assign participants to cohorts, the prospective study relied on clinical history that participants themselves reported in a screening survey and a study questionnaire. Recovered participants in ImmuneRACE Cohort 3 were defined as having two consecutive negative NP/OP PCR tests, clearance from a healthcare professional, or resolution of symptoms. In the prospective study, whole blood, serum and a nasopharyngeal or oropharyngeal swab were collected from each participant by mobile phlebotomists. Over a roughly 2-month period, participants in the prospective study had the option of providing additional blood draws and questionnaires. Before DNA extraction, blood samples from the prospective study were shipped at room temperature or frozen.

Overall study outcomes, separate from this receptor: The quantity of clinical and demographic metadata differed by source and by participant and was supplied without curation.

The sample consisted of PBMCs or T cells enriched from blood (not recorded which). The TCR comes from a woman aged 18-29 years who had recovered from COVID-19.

The CDR3 protein: CASSLDRQGAYGYTF. The nucleotides are TGTGCCAGCAGCCTGGACCGACAGGGTGCTTATGGCTACACCTTC. This chain is built from TRBV3-1 (or the pseudogene TRBV3-2) and TRBJ1-2; 7 bases in the junction line up with TRBD1. The CDR3, cysteine through phenylalanine, is 15 amino acids long. Kept here is only the CDR3 DNA, which spans 45 bases and is read in frame from base 1. The germline V and J ends show losses of 4 bases and 5 bases respectively, and no gene match explains 10 bases of the junction. According to the germline V gene (reference sequence), CDR1 reads LGHDT and CDR2 reads YNNKEL.